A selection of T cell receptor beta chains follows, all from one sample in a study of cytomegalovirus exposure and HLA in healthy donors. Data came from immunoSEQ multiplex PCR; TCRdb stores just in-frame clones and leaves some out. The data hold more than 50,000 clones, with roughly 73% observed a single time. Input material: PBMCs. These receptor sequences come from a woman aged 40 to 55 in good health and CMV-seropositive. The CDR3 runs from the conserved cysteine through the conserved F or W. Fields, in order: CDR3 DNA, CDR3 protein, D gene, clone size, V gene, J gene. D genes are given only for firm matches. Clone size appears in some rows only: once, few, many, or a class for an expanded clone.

CDR3nt: TGCGCCAGCAGTAGATCAGACAGGCCAGACCATGATACGCAGTATTTT; CDR3aa: CASSRSDRPDHDTQYF; d_gene: NA; abundance: NA; v_gene: TRBV5-1; j_gene: TRBJ2-3
CDR3nt: TGCAGCGTTGAAGAATCCAGCGGGGGGATCTCCGGGGAGCTGTTTTTT; CDR3aa: CSVEESSGGISGELFF; d_gene: TRBD2; abundance: few; v_gene: TRBV29-1; j_gene: TRBJ2-2
CDR3nt: TGTGCCAGCAGCCCCAAGAACACTGAAGCTTTCTTT; CDR3aa: CASSPKNTEAFF; d_gene: NA; abundance: NA; v_gene: TRBV11-2; j_gene: TRBJ1-1
CDR3nt: TGTGCCAGCAGGAGCCCCGGGGGAGGAAAATCACCCCTCCACTTT; CDR3aa: CASRSPGGGKSPLHF; d_gene: NA; abundance: NA; v_gene: TRBV6-1; j_gene: TRBJ1-6
CDR3nt: TGTGCCAGCAGCTTAAATGCAGGGGTTAATGAAAAACTGTTTTTT; CDR3aa: CASSLNAGVNEKLFF; d_gene: NA; abundance: NA; v_gene: TRBV7-2; j_gene: TRBJ1-4
CDR3nt: TGCGCCAGCAGAGGCTTCCAGGGCCTTGAAGCTTTCTTT; CDR3aa: CASRGFQGLEAFF; d_gene: NA; abundance: NA; v_gene: TRBV10-2; j_gene: TRBJ1-1
CDR3nt: TGTGCCAGCAGTTTAGGCGCAGGGAACTATGGCTACACCTTC; CDR3aa: CASSLGAGNYGYTF; d_gene: NA; abundance: NA; v_gene: TRBV27; j_gene: TRBJ1-2
CDR3nt: TGTGCCAGCAGCGTAGGGGGACAGGCCATCGACGAGCAGTACTTC; CDR3aa: CASSVGGQAIDEQYF; d_gene: TRBD1; abundance: NA; v_gene: TRBV9; j_gene: TRBJ2-7
CDR3nt: TGTGCCTGGAGTGTATCGGGGGAGGGAACCCAGTACTTC; CDR3aa: CAWSVSGEGTQYF; d_gene: TRBD2; abundance: NA; v_gene: TRBV30; j_gene: TRBJ2-5
CDR3nt: TGTGCCAGCAGCCCGGACAGGGGGCGCCGTGGAAACACCATATATTTT; CDR3aa: CASSPDRGRRGNTIYF; d_gene: TRBD1; abundance: NA; v_gene: TRBV5-6; j_gene: TRBJ1-3
CDR3nt: TGTGCCAGCAGCTTCCGACGGAGCTTCGCGAACACCGGGGAGCTGTTTTTT; CDR3aa: CASSFRRSFANTGELFF; d_gene: NA; abundance: NA; v_gene: TRBV5-6; j_gene: TRBJ2-2
CDR3nt: TGTGCCAGCAGCAGCTGGCGGGACAGGGATATATATGGCAATCAGCCCCAGCATTTT; CDR3aa: CASSSWRDRDIYGNQPQHF; d_gene: TRBD1; abundance: NA; v_gene: TRBV7-3; j_gene: TRBJ1-5
CDR3nt: TGTTCCAGCAGCTTAAGTGGGACAGAGGTCGGCTACACCTTC; CDR3aa: CSSSLSGTEVGYTF; d_gene: TRBD1; abundance: NA; v_gene: TRBV7-9; j_gene: TRBJ1-2
CDR3nt: TGTGCCAGCAGCTCAGGGTGGGGGGGGGCGGGGAAGACCCAGTACTTC; CDR3aa: CASSSGWGGAGKTQYF; d_gene: NA; abundance: few; v_gene: TRBV7-2; j_gene: TRBJ2-5
CDR3nt: TGTGCCAGCAGCCCTGGACAGCCGAATCAGCCCCAGCATTTT; CDR3aa: CASSPGQPNQPQHF; d_gene: NA; abundance: NA; v_gene: TRBV7-2; j_gene: TRBJ1-5
CDR3nt: TGTGCCAGCAGCTTGGGGACAGGGACCACTGAAGCTTTCTTT; CDR3aa: CASSLGTGTTEAFF; d_gene: TRBD1; abundance: NA; v_gene: TRBV11-3; j_gene: TRBJ1-1
CDR3nt: TGTGCCAGCAGGGCTACTCAGGGTAGAACTGAAGCTTTCTTT; CDR3aa: CASRATQGRTEAFF; d_gene: NA; abundance: once; v_gene: TRBV6-6; j_gene: TRBJ1-1
CDR3nt: TGTGCCAGCAGTGACTCGTCCCAGGGGGAGGCCAACGTCCTGACTTTC; CDR3aa: CASSDSSQGEANVLTF; d_gene: TRBD1; abundance: NA; v_gene: TRBV6-4; j_gene: TRBJ2-6
CDR3nt: TGCGCCAGCGGGGGACAGCTGAACACTGAAGCTTTCTTT; CDR3aa: CASGGQLNTEAFF; d_gene: TRBD1; abundance: NA; v_gene: TRBV4-3; j_gene: TRBJ1-1
CDR3nt: TGTGCCAGCAGTTACGGGACAGGCCGCACAGATACGCAGTATTTT; CDR3aa: CASSYGTGRTDTQYF; d_gene: TRBD1; abundance: NA; v_gene: TRBV6-5; j_gene: TRBJ2-3
CDR3nt: TGTGCCAGCAGCCCCAACAGCTCTGGAAACACCATATATTTT; CDR3aa: CASSPNSSGNTIYF; d_gene: NA; abundance: once; v_gene: TRBV7-9; j_gene: TRBJ1-3
CDR3nt: TGTGCCAGCAGCTCCCTGTGGGATCCGACAGATATGCAGTATTTT; CDR3aa: CASSSLWDPTDMQYF; d_gene: NA; abundance: NA; v_gene: TRBV7-6; j_gene: TRBJ2-3
CDR3nt: TGTGCCAGCAGCTCCCGACAGGGCTCTTCGGTCGAGCAGTACTTC; CDR3aa: CASSSRQGSSVEQYF; d_gene: TRBD1; abundance: few; v_gene: TRBV7-8; j_gene: TRBJ2-7
CDR3nt: TGTTCCAGCAGCTTAGGACATCTCTACGAGCAGTACTTC; CDR3aa: CSSSLGHLYEQYF; d_gene: NA; abundance: NA; v_gene: TRBV7-9; j_gene: TRBJ2-7
CDR3nt: TGTGCCAGCAGTTCCGGGGGTTCGTTGCTGGGCACTGAAGCTTTCTTT; CDR3aa: CASSSGGSLLGTEAFF; d_gene: NA; abundance: NA; v_gene: TRBV6-6; j_gene: TRBJ1-1
CDR3nt: TGCGCCAGCAGCTCCAAGGGTACAGGCTACTCTGGAAACACCATATATTTT; CDR3aa: CASSSKGTGYSGNTIYF; d_gene: NA; abundance: NA; v_gene: TRBV4-1; j_gene: TRBJ1-3
CDR3nt: TGCGCCAGCAGCCGGGGGACAGGGGGGGATCAGCCCCAGCATTTT; CDR3aa: CASSRGTGGDQPQHF; d_gene: TRBD1; abundance: NA; v_gene: TRBV4-1; j_gene: TRBJ1-5
CDR3nt: TGTGCCAGCAGCGTGGACTCCTTGATAGGGGAGCTGTTTTTT; CDR3aa: CASSVDSLIGELFF; d_gene: NA; abundance: NA; v_gene: TRBV9; j_gene: TRBJ2-2
CDR3nt: TGTGCCAGCAGCCAAGACAGGGCAGGGACTGGAAACACCATATATTTT; CDR3aa: CASSQDRAGTGNTIYF; d_gene: NA; abundance: NA; v_gene: TRBV14; j_gene: TRBJ1-3
CDR3nt: TGTGCCAGTAGGGCCCCGGGATCACCCCGCCAGGATACGCAGTATTTT; CDR3aa: CASRAPGSPRQDTQYF; d_gene: NA; abundance: NA; v_gene: TRBV19; j_gene: TRBJ2-3